What follows are 10 T cell receptor beta chains derived from one specimen sequenced in a study of T cells after yellow fever vaccination. TCRdb reprocessed the 5' RACE reads with MiXCR, giving one entry per CDR3 protein. The sample lists a few hundred thousand distinct CDR3 sequences, around 6.8% occurring once. The material was PBMCs, obtained roughly 46 days after the first yellow fever vaccination. The receptors shown here come from a young man who received the YFV17D yellow fever vaccine.

The sample holds many counts of this clonotype. The chain is built from TRBV7-9 and TRBJ1-2; possible D gene TRBD1, 5 bases. V was clipped by 5 bases and J by 0 bases, with 13 bases between them. The CDR3 is made up of 15 amino acids. Germline CDR1 is SEHNR and CDR2 is FQNEAQ (reference sequence). DNA for the CDR3: TGTGCCAGCAGCCAGAGGGAGACAGCTAACTATGGCTACACCTTC. Its translation: CASSQRETANYGYTF.

The V call is TRBV5-1, the J call TRBJ1-1; TRBD1 matches 7 bases. The CDR3 consists of 15 residues. CDR1 is SGHRS and CDR2 is YFSETQ in the germline V gene. V lost 2 bases and J lost 2; bases outside the gene matches: 6. The CDR3 DNA follows: TGCGCCAGCAGCTTTTCAGGGGGTATAAACACTGAAGCTTTCTTT. Its translation: CASSFSGGINTEAFF.

This clonotype has ten or more counts. The genes are TRBV29-1 and TRBJ1-2, with TRBD1 as a possible D gene (5 bases). Germline loops: CDR1 SQVTM, CDR2 ANQGSEA. V was trimmed by 5 bases and J by 1 base, leaving 14 bases between them. This CDR3 contains 14 residues. CDR3 bases: TGCAGCGTTACCCCGCAGGGCCGTAACTATGGCTACACCTTC. Its protein is CSVTPQGRNYGYTF.

V gene TRBV5-1 combines with J gene TRBJ2-7; 7 nucleotides line up with TRBD1. With V trimmed by 0 bases and J by 3 bases, 6 bases remained unmatched. The V gene's germline CDR1 is SGHRS and CDR2 YFSETQ. CDR3 length: 15 amino acids. This CDR3 is CASSLESGGFYEQYV. In nucleotides, the CDR3 is TGCGCCAGCAGCTTGGAGTCAGGGGGATTCTACGAGCAGTACGTC.

The genes are TRBV5-1 and TRBJ2-5; maybe TRBD1 (5 bases). Trimming took 3 bases from V and 4 from J, leaving 16 bases between them. The V gene's germline CDR1 is SGHRS and CDR2 YFSETQ. The CDR3 is 15 amino acids. The CDR3 sequence is CASSYQWGRAETQYF. The CDR3 nucleotides are TGCGCCAGCAGCTACCAGTGGGGCAGGGCAGAGACCCAGTACTTC.

This clonotype was seen more than once but under ten times. This chain joins TRBV19 and TRBJ1-5, with D possibly matching TRBD1 (5 bases). V dropped 5 bases and J dropped 6 bases, with 20 bases sitting between them. CDR1 and CDR2 (germline): LNHDA, SQIVND (reference sequence). This CDR3 has 16 residues. This CDR3 is CASSARGPALGQPQHF. Here the CDR3 DNA reads TGTGCCAGTAGTGCCCGGGGACCTGCTTTAGGTCAGCCCCAGCATTTT.

This chain uses TRBV12-3 or TRBV12-4 with TRBJ2-5, with 8 nucleotides matching TRBD1. CDR3 length equals 14 residues. The junction had 8 bases not matched to a gene; V was cut back by 6 bases and J by 5 bases. The CDR3: CASSLTTGDETQYF. The CDR3 bases are TGTGCCAGCAGCCTTACGACAGGGGATGAGACCCAGTACTTC.

The sample holds a few counts of this clonotype. The chain uses TRBV11-2 and TRBJ2-3; the match to TRBD2 covers 12 bases. CDR1 is SGHAT, CDR2 FQNNGV, per germline. V was clipped by 2 bases and J by 5 bases; unmatched bases: 5. The CDR3 extends over 16 amino acids. CDR3 DNA sequence: TGTGCCAGCAGCTTACCTAGCGGGGGGGCAGGAGATACGCAGTATTTT. Residues: CASSLPSGGAGDTQYF.

The sample holds one count of this clonotype. A junction end diverges from the germline sequence, so it may reflect a read error. The chain carries TRBV7-2 and TRBJ2-3; 10 nucleotides line up with TRBD2. Per the germline V gene, CDR1 is SGHTA and CDR2 is FQGNSA. CDR3 size: 14 residues. CDR3 loop: CASSLFLGASGGIF. The DNA of the CDR3 is TGTGCCAGCAGCTTATTTCTCGGGGCTAGCGGGGGAATTTTT. The complete variable domain, with remaining parts taken from reference TRBV7-2 and TRBJ2-3, reads GAGVSQSPSNKVTEKGKDVELRCDPISGHTALYWYRQSLGQGLEFLIYFQGNSAPDKSGLPSDRFSAERTGGSVSTLTIQRTQQEDSAVYLCASSLFLGASGGIFGPGTRLTVL.

The V call is TRBV7-2, the J call TRBJ1-1; TRBD1 aligns across 10 bases. Germline V gives CDR1 SGHTA, CDR2 FQGNSA. Unmatched junction bases numbered 7, after V lost 5 bases and J lost 4 bases. CDR3 length: 15 residues. The CDR3 DNA reads TGTGCCAGCAGCGACCGACAGGGGGCTCGCACTGAAGCTTTCTTT. Encoded protein: CASSDRQGARTEAFF.